This TCR beta chain was captured by sequencing in a study of CD8+CD57+ T cells in acquired aplastic anemia. Study background: Sorting CD4+ and CD8+ cells gave DNA averaging roughly 3.5 ug. Among healthy donors, CD4+ cells averaged about 9.9 million reads. Study results and limitations: For CD8+ Simpson's diversity, patients and controls showed no significant difference. Common to patients and controls were roughly 30 CD8+ CDR3 sequences.

Germline values: CDR1 DFQATT, CDR2 SNEGSKA (reference sequence). The trim removed 5 bases at V and 2 bases at J, leaving 10 bases unmatched. This CDR3 has 15 amino acids. It was genomic DNA that served as the template for profiling TCR beta VDJ and CDR3. TCRdb analysed the reads with MiXCR anew, one entry per CDR3 protein. The data contain around 200,000 distinct CDR3 sequences, over 60% of them seen just once; the ten biggest clones take up about 29%. This clonotype appeared a few times. What it binds is not known. The chain recombines TRBV20-1 with TRBJ2-3; 7 positions match TRBD2. The clonotype was recovered from a human donor in good health. The sample comprised sorted CD4+, CD8+, or CD8+CD57+ T cells (not recorded which) from PBMCs. CDR3 amino acids: CSAQRTGGHTDTQYF. In nucleotides, the CDR3 is TGCAGTGCTCAACGGACGGGAGGCCACACAGATACGCAGTATTTT.